Listed below are T cell receptor beta chains from one sample, sequenced in a study of T-cell memory formation after mild COVID-19. TCRdb reprocessed the 5' RACE reads via MiXCR and lists one record per CDR3 protein. Among 450,000 to 650,000 distinct CDR3 sequences listed, roughly 22% were seen once. The source material was PBMCs or a T cell subset sorted from them (not recorded which). The receptors originated from an adult woman who had mild COVID-19 (a few samples of this study predate the infection). Cell type and time point are not known. Both conserved end residues are part of each CDR3. Each record gives: clone size, J gene, D gene, V gene, CDR3 protein, CDR3 DNA. D genes are given only for firm matches. A clone size is listed for some rows: how often the clone was seen (once, few, many), or a class if it is expanded.

NA TRBJ1-2 NA TRBV5-4 CASSLSWTNYGYTF TGTGCCAGCAGCTTGTCATGGACTAACTATGGCTACACCTTC
NA TRBJ2-6 TRBD1 TRBV12-3/TRBV12-4 CASSFWTGSGANVLTF TGTGCCAGCAGTTTTTGGACAGGATCTGGGGCCAACGTCCTGACTTTC
few TRBJ1-1 NA TRBV5-1 CASSHFTSGLTEAFF TGCGCCAGCAGCCACTTCACGAGCGGACTAACTGAAGCTTTCTTT
NA TRBJ2-7 NA TRBV18 CASSPLRDPYEQYF TGTGCCAGCTCACCTCTGCGGGACCCCTACGAGCAGTACTTC
NA TRBJ2-7 NA TRBV18 CASSPSTGMDYEQYF TGTGCCAGCTCACCAAGTACAGGGATGGACTACGAGCAGTACTTC
NA TRBJ2-1 NA TRBV24-1 CATSDFLSSGEQFF TGTGCCACCAGTGATTTTTTAAGCTCAGGTGAGCAGTTCTTC
few TRBJ1-1 TRBD1 TRBV4-1 CASSQWTGSLNTEAFF TGCGCCAGCAGCCAATGGACAGGGAGCCTGAACACTGAAGCTTTCTTT
NA TRBJ2-7 NA TRBV20-1 CSVRGVGNWEQYF TGCAGTGTAAGAGGGGTAGGAAATTGGGAGCAGTACTTC
few TRBJ1-5 TRBD1 TRBV4-2 CASSNPGQGEEPQHF TGTGCCAGCAGCAACCCTGGACAGGGGGAGGAGCCCCAGCATTTT
NA TRBJ2-5 NA TRBV6-5 CASRPGLATPRLETQYF TGTGCCAGCAGGCCGGGGCTAGCGACCCCTCGACTAGAGACCCAGTACTTC
NA TRBJ2-3 TRBD2 TRBV4-2 CASSPAASGGNTDTQYF TGTGCCAGCAGCCCGGCGGCCAGCGGGGGAAACACAGATACGCAGTATTTT
few TRBJ2-7 NA TRBV4-1 CASSQGRNYEQYF TGCGCCAGCAGCCAAGGGCGGAACTACGAGCAGTACTTC
few TRBJ2-7 TRBD1 TRBV7-2 CASSLDPGGHEQYF TGTGCCAGCAGCTTAGATCCAGGGGGCCACGAGCAGTACTTC
NA TRBJ1-2 NA TRBV12-3/TRBV12-4 CASSPQGRVYGYTF TGTGCCAGCAGCCCACAGGGAAGGGTCTATGGCTACACCTTC
few TRBJ1-1 NA TRBV11-2 CASSSRSDRPNTEAFF TGTGCCAGCAGCTCTCGTTCAGACAGACCGAACACTGAAGCTTTCTTT
many TRBJ2-3 TRBD2 TRBV5-5 CASSLSPVAGARTDTQYF TGTGCCAGCAGCTTGTCCCCTGTAGCGGGGGCCCGCACAGATACGCAGTATTTT
NA TRBJ2-7 NA TRBV6-5 CASSLRYKDEQYF TGTGCCAGCAGTTTGCGGTATAAAGACGAGCAGTACTTC
NA TRBJ2-2 TRBD2 TRBV3-1 CASSQGGLMNTGELFF TGTGCCAGCAGCCAAGGGGGACTAATGAACACCGGGGAGCTGTTTTTT
NA TRBJ1-5 NA TRBV6-2/TRBV6-3 CASTWGRQGNQPQHF TGTGCCAGCACCTGGGGTCGGCAGGGAAATCAGCCCCAGCATTTT
NA TRBJ2-3 TRBD2 TRBV28 CASSSAGTSGSYTQYF TGTGCCAGCAGCTCCGCCGGGACTAGCGGTTCTTATACGCAGTATTTT
NA TRBJ1-5 TRBD1 TRBV5-6 CASSFYQGGNQPQHF TGTGCCAGCAGCTTTTATCAGGGGGGCAATCAGCCCCAGCATTTT
once TRBJ2-2 NA TRBV29-1 CSVEAANTGELFF TGCAGCGTTGAAGCTGCGAACACCGGGGAGCTGTTTTTT
NA TRBJ2-3 NA TRBV9 CASSDNLSDGRYTQYF TGTGCCAGCAGCGACAACCTTAGCGATGGGCGTTATACGCAGTATTTT
NA TRBJ2-7 TRBD1 TRBV7-8 CASSLGAIGQVYEQYF TGTGCCAGCAGCTTAGGAGCTATAGGACAGGTCTACGAGCAGTACTTC
NA TRBJ2-7 TRBD2 TRBV15 CATSRGGGLGSTEQYF TGTGCCACCAGCAGAGGGGGGGGACTAGGATCTACGGAGCAGTACTTC